The TCR beta chain under discussion was sequenced for a study of regulatory T cells in long-lasting Graves disease (dated by TCRdb to the early 2020s). Regarding the research as a whole: To count as having persistent Graves' disease, a patient had to have received antithyroid drug treatment for over 5 years with TSH receptor autoantibodies remaining persistently positive. Patients with persistent Graves' disease were compared with patients with newly diagnosed Graves' disease using TCR sequencing and RNA sequencing of peripheral blood. The study was conducted in China and was registered as a clinical trial. TCR sequencing covered 13 persistent and approximately 20 newly diagnosed Graves' disease patients, 33 samples in total. In the clinical cohort, patients with persistent Graves' disease had used antithyroid drugs for an average of about 9.4 years. General conclusions and limits of the study: Because the primary lesion, thyroid tissue, could not be accessed, the study looked at peripheral blood alone. Lower TCR Shannon entropy and fewer highly expanded clones were observed in persistent Graves' disease patients than in newly diagnosed patients, which suggested clonal expansion. Sequencing and analysis were restricted to the TCR beta chain. TRBV28, TRBJ1-2 and TRBJ2-5 were preferentially used in persistent disease, while TRBV20-1 and TRBJ2-1 were favored in newly diagnosed disease. The authors acknowledged the small sample size as a limitation that may reduce accuracy. A larger number of public clonotypes was shared among persistent patients (fewer than 3,000) than among newly diagnosed patients (more than 850).

The library was built by means of multiplex PCR. Reads for this sample came from an Illumina HiSeq 4000. TCR beta libraries were built with iRepertoire HTBI primers and Arm-PCR amplification of CDR3 regions. Before sequencing, the PCR products went through gel purification. On the study's bioinformatics: Gene usage analysis of CDR3 amino acid clonotypes used the 50 to 70 TRBV and some 13 TRBJ segments found across samples. Filtered high-quality paired reads were merged into contigs using COPE and FqMerger. BLAST was used to align contigs to IMGT TRBV, TRBD and TRBJ reference genes, and CDR3 was defined according to IMGT. Highly expanded clones were defined as clonotypes with a frequency above 0.1%. Repertoire diversity was measured by Shannon entropy, and V-J evenness by the Gini coefficient. A clonotype found in more than one individual was treated as public. Using fastp at Q25 and MiXCR, TCRdb reprocessed the public reads and kept productive beta chains. A single entry per CDR3 protein holds the most common genes and DNA from its merged rows. TCRdb's processing, not the authors', yielded these V and J calls. The sample contains a few hundred thousand distinct CDR3 sequences, around a quarter of them found a single time. The top ten constitute about 27% of the sample.

This clonotype appeared a few times. Its target antigen remains unknown. No base-level quality is on record; no much larger clone is a single base apart. The CDR3 goes from the cysteine to the phenylalanine over 14 residues. The entry retains the CDR3 DNA only, 42 bases that are in frame from base 1. CDR1 and CDR2 are drawn from the germline V gene (reference sequence): MNHEY, SMNVEV. At the junction V is shortened by 2 bases and J by 9 bases; bases outside the gene matches: 7. The sample's time point label is to be understood as: persistent/refractory GD, antithyroid drugs over 5 years with positive TRAb. RNA was extracted from PBMCs in TRIzol for both TCR sequencing and RNA sequencing. Graves' disease was diagnosed according to American Thyroid Association guidelines. Patients were recruited from an endocrinology department in Xi'an, China. Each patient gave approximately 10 milliliters of peripheral blood, collected in an EDTA anticoagulant tube. Ficoll Paque Plus density gradient separation was used to isolate PBMCs, and no further T cell sorting was performed. An Agilent 2100 Bioanalyzer and agarose gel were used to check RNA quality, while a NanoDrop 2000 measured RNA concentration.

The sequenced sample was peripheral blood mononuclear cells (PBMCs), obtained when the disease was refractory, from a patient treated with antithyroid drugs. This TCR came from a female donor with Graves disease. The receptor chain draws on TRBV27 and TRBJ2-5; TRBD1 aligns with 9 central bases. The CDR3 here reads CASSLAGQGRPQYF. The base sequence is TGTGCCAGCAGTTTAGCTGGACAGGGGCGACCCCAGTACTTC.